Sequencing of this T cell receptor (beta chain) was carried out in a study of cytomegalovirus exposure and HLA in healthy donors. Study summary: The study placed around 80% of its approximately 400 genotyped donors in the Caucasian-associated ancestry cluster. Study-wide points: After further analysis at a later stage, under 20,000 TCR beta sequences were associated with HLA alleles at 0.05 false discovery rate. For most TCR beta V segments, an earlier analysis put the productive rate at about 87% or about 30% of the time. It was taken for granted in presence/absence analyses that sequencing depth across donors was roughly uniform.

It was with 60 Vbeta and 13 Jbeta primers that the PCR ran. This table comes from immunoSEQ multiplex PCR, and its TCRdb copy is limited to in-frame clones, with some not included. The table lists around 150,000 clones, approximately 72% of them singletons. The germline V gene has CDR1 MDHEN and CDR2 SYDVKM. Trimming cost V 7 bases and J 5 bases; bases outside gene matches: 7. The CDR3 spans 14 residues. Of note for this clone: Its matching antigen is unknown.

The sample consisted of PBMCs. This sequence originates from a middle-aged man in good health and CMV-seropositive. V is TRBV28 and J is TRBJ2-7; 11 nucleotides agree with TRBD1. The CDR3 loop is CASTRGQGANEQYF. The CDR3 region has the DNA TGTGCCAGCACCAGAGGACAGGGGGCTAACGAGCAGTACTTC.